Below are 2 T cell receptor beta chains sequenced from a single sample in a study of T cells in localized non-small cell lung cancer. Measured with immunoSEQ multiplex PCR; TCRdb has only the in-frame clones, and not every one. This sample carries roughly 90,000 clones, approximately 91% of them seen once, and the ten largest clones take over 4%. This specimen consisted of PBMCs, obtained before any cancer treatment. These TCRs come from a woman aged 35 to 70 with stage II squamous cell lung carcinoma.

The chain is built from TRBV11-2 and TRBJ1-3, with D hard to call. V gave up 3 bases and J gave up 4 bases, with 13 bases separating them. CDR1 and CDR2 from the germline V gene are SGHAT and FQNNGV. This CDR3 comprises 15 residues. The CDR3 sequence: CASSLDGVSGNTIYF. Written as DNA, the CDR3 is TGTGCCAGCAGCTTGGATGGGGTCTCGGGAAACACCATATATTTT.

The gene calls are TRBV28 and TRBJ1-1; no clear D. The V gene's germline CDR1 is MDHEN and CDR2 SYDVKM. V was trimmed by 5 bases and J by 1 base, leaving 14 bases between them. This CDR3 is 15 amino acids long. The CDR3 DNA follows: TGTGCCAGCAGTCCCACGCCCCGATGGAACACTGAAGCTTTCTTT. Translated, it gives CASSPTPRWNTEAFF.